This T cell receptor beta chain was identified during a study of blood T cell repertoires in COVID-19. Study overall: Collection of acute and convalescent COVID-19 samples took place in the United States, Italy and Spain. Sources were T cells, B-cell-depleted T cells, or PBMCs; the material itself was cDNA or gDNA.

In the original analysis: The authors estimated nucleated cell counts from reference gene primer amplification. Generated by immunoSEQ multiplex PCR, the TCRdb table keeps only in-frame clones and is missing some. V, J and clone size are those of that table, while D and trimming were read from the DNA. The sample has roughly 30,000 clones; roughly 70% are singletons. In its sample, this clone was seen a few times. CDR1 MGHRA and CDR2 YSYEKL come from the germline V gene. J lost 1 base, V lost 4 bases, and 9 bases had no gene match. This CDR3 is built from 17 residues. Sequencing was performed on peripheral blood. The rearrangement joins TRBV4-1 to TRBJ2-5, with 10 positions matching TRBD2. The sequence was obtained from a boy between 2 and 10 years old with active or convalescent COVID-19. CDR3 in DNA: TGCGCCAGCAGCCCTTTCAGCGGGAGGGTTCGCCAAGAGACCCAGTACTTC. Its protein product is CASSPFSGRVRQETQYF.